This entry describes one T cell receptor (beta chain). Its antigen is unknown. The data were taken from a study of blood T cells in healthy people across ages. Notes on the study in general: Leaving the PBMCs unsorted stopped any conclusive comparison of naive versus antigen-experienced cells.

Alongside a J-beta primer mix, a sample-barcoded 5' primer served in a second PCR lasting about 7 to 11 cycles. A single record per CDR3 protein comes from TCRdb applying MiXCR to the 5' RACE reads. The table shows about 970,000 distinct CDR3 sequences, with 51% occurring only once. Per the germline V gene, CDR1 is SGDLS and CDR2 is YYNGEE. The CDR3 is 15 amino acids. Between the trimmed V and J ends, which lost 0 bases and 4 bases, there was a span of 13 bases. Sample: blood. The origin of this receptor is a woman aged 55-69 years in good health. The V call is TRBV9, the J call TRBJ2-5, with D perhaps matching TRBD2 (6 bases). For the CDR3, the DNA is TGTGCCAGCAGCGTAGTAGGAGGGAAGGGAGAGACCCAGTACTTC. Protein: CASSVVGGKGETQYF.